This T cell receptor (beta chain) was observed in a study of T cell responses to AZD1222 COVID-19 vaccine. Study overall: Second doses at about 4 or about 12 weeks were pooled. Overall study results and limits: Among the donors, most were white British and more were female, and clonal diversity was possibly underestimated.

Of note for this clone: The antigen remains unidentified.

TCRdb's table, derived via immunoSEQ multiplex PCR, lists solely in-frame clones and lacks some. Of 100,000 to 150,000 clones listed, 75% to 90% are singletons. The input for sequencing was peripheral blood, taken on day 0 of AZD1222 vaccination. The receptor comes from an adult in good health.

DNA of the CDR3: TGTGCCAGCAGCCGGGACAGCAATCAGCCCCAGCATTTT. Encoded protein: CASSRDSNQPQHF. The V call is TRBV2, the J call TRBJ1-5, with D maybe TRBD1 (5 bases). With 6 bases removed from V and 1 base from J, the gap between germline ends came to 7 bases. The V gene's germline CDR1 is SNHLY and CDR2 FYNNEI. The CDR3 runs to 13 residues.